This T cell receptor (beta chain) was recovered during a study of regulatory T cells in long-lasting Graves disease. Study-wide results and caveats: It is possible that accuracy was reduced by the small size of the sample.

At least ten counts were recorded for this clonotype. Its specificity is not known. Trimming cost V 3 bases and J 2 bases, with 13 bases left between them. The CDR3 extends over 15 amino acids. Germline CDR1 reads MNHGY; CDR2 reads SVAAGI. The TCR beta library used iRepertoire HTBI primers with Arm-PCR amplification of CDR3. Via MiXCR, TCRdb re-called the multiplex PCR reads, giving one row per CDR3 protein. This sample yields 530,000 or so distinct CDR3 sequences, of which around 15% are seen a single time; approximately 12% belongs to the top ten. Time point here: newly diagnosed GD, antithyroid drugs for less than 3 months. Preparation of the TCR library used RNA extracted from PBMCs. It was an endocrinology department in Xi'an, China, that provided the patients. The same sample was also studied in work on T cells in Graves' hyperthyroidism and ophthalmopathy. As that study records: Diagnostic assessment was based on clinical symptoms, serum thyroxine and TRAb, thyroid ultrasound and orbital computed tomography. Peripheral blood also featured most of the thyroid clonotypes expanded above 0.001.

The sequence derives from a young man with Graves disease. The sequencing here drew on peripheral blood mononuclear cells (PBMCs), taken at new diagnosis, from a patient treated with antithyroid drugs. The rearrangement links TRBV6-9 to TRBJ1-1; D is unresolved. CDR3 sequence: CASSYLSGENTEAFF. The DNA of the CDR3 is TGTGCCAGCAGTTACCTAAGTGGGGAAAACACTGAAGCTTTCTTT.